This T cell receptor beta chain originates from a study of blood T cell repertoires in COVID-19. About the study: Samples taken during acute and convalescent COVID-19 were collected in the United States, Italy and Spain.

Methods used by the authors: Scientists estimated how many nucleated cells there were by amplifying reference gene primers. Produced via immunoSEQ multiplex PCR; TCRdb's table is partial and in-frame only. That table supplies the V and J calls and clone size; D and trimming were determined from the DNA. Among about 300,000 clones listed, around 84% were seen once. The CDR3 contains 19 residues. The V gene's germline CDR1 is SEHNR and CDR2 FQNEAQ (reference sequence). Germline trimming cut 1 base from V and 0 bases from J; bases unmatched to any gene: 8. The clonotype comes from a man in his thirties or forties who had recovered from COVID-19. The V call is TRBV7-9, the J call TRBJ2-1; 11 nucleotides match TRBD2. Sequenced sample: PBMCs or T cells enriched from blood (not recorded which). The CDR3 is CASSLVTSGKGRSYNEQFF. The CDR3, as DNA: TGTGCCAGCAGCTTAGTGACTAGCGGGAAAGGCCGCTCCTACAATGAGCAGTTCTTC.